Sequencing of this T cell receptor (beta chain) was carried out in a study of blood T cell repertoires in COVID-19. The wider study: PBMCs, B-cell-depleted T cells, or T cells provided the cDNA or gDNA that made up the material.

The authors' processing: Reference gene primer amplification gave nucleated cell count estimates. The assay was immunoSEQ multiplex PCR, and TCRdb's table has in-frame clones only and misses some. Clonal size and the V and J genes are those of that table, whereas D and trimming came from the DNA. The data show 300,000 to 350,000 clones, 85% to 90% seen once. All enrollees were roughly 18 to 95 years old and from 20 to 30 US areas. Grouping used clinical history reported by participants in a survey and questionnaire. Germline values: CDR1 SGHRS, CDR2 YFSETQ. Deletions cut 4 bases from V and 6 bases from J, with 13 bases between. This CDR3 region has 13 residues.

This receptor was taken from a young woman with acute COVID-19. The sequenced sample consisted of PBMCs or T cells enriched from blood (not recorded which). The rearrangement links TRBV5-1 to TRBJ1-2; possible D gene TRBD1, 6 bases. The CDR3 reads CASSQGFRDGYTF. The CDR3 DNA is TGCGCCAGCAGCCAGGGGTTCAGGGATGGCTACACCTTC.